The 6 T cell receptor beta chains presented below share a single source sample, sequenced in a study of T cells in tumors after PD-1 blockade. The protocol was immunoSEQ multiplex PCR, while the TCRdb copy is restricted to in-frame clones and leaves out a portion. This table has under 75,000 clones, about 74% appearing once. Here the sequenced sample was PBMCs, taken after anti-PD-1 treatment. The origin of the receptors is a human donor with basal cell carcinoma.

The V call is TRBV11-1, the J call TRBJ1-3; 9 bases map to TRBD1. CDR1 and CDR2 from the germline V gene are SGHAT and FQDESV (reference sequence). The CDR3 is made up of 14 amino acids. The V segment lost 5 bases and the J segment 3 bases; nucleotides outside the gene matches: 2. This CDR3 is CASSLDRGGNTIYF. Written as DNA, the CDR3 is TGTGCCAGCAGCCTGGACAGGGGTGGAAACACCATATATTTT.

The chain recombines TRBV10-3 with TRBJ1-2, with D perhaps matching TRBD1 (6 bases). The CDR3 has 13 residues. Trimming left V 3 bases short and J 4 bases short, with 9 bases between. CDR1 ENHRY and CDR2 SYGVKD come from the germline V gene. CDR3 in amino acids: CAISEKGGYGYTF. The CDR3 DNA reads TGTGCCATCAGTGAAAAGGGGGGCTATGGCTACACCTTC.

This clone was counted between two and nine times. The V gene is TRBV15, the J gene TRBJ2-1; perhaps TRBD1 as D (6 bases). The CDR3 runs to 13 residues. Trimming left V 3 bases short and J 4 bases short, with 7 bases between. CDR1 is LNHNV, CDR2 YYDKDF, per germline (reference sequence). The CDR3 protein is CATSRDSYNEQFF. For the CDR3, the DNA is TGTGCCACCAGCAGGGACAGTTACAATGAGCAGTTCTTC.

This chain links TRBV6-1 with TRBJ1-4, with D maybe TRBD1 (6 bases). The V end was cut by 2 bases, the J end by 5 bases, with 9 bases between. This CDR3 has 14 amino acids. Germline V lookup: CDR1 MNHNS, CDR2 SASEGT. The CDR3 region has the DNA TGTGCCAGCAGTGAAACAACAGGGAATGAAAAACTGTTTTTT. Protein product: CASSETTGNEKLFF.

The CDR3 nucleotides read TGTGCCAGCAGTTATGGTGGTCGGGACAGGTTCCAAGAGACCCAGTACTTC. Translating it yields CASSYGGRDRFQETQYF. The J gene is TRBJ2-5, the V gene TRBV6-2 or TRBV6-3; the match to TRBD1 covers 8 bases. The CDR3 runs 17 residues. Germline lookup yields CDR1 MNHEY and CDR2 SVGEGT. Unmatched junction bases numbered 10, after V lost 3 bases and J lost 1 base.

This clone has more than one count but fewer than ten. The rearrangement uses TRBV7-9 and TRBJ1-6; 10 bases are a match to TRBD1. Germline CDR1 is SEHNR and CDR2 is FQNEAQ (reference sequence). The V and J ends lost 0 bases and 9 bases, in that order; junction bases with no gene match: 5. This CDR3 is built from 16 residues. In DNA, the CDR3 is TGTGCCAGCAGCTTAGCCTCGGGACAGGGGAGTTCACCCCTCCACTTT. It is translated as CASSLASGQGSSPLHF.